This entry lists 21 T cell receptor beta chains sequenced from one sample in a study of cytomegalovirus exposure and HLA in healthy donors. PCR was performed using 60 Vbeta and 13 Jbeta primers. Profiled with immunoSEQ multiplex PCR; TCRdb holds only in-frame clones, not every one. The table includes over 150,000 clones, about 82% detected once. Sequenced sample: PBMCs. The receptors here all came from a woman younger than 45 in good health and CMV-seropositive.

The chain carries TRBV2 and TRBJ1-3; the match to TRBD1 covers 8 bases. Germline loops: CDR1 SNHLY, CDR2 FYNNEI. V was clipped by 10 bases and J by 1 base; unmatched bases: 12. This CDR3 is built from 16 residues. The CDR3 protein is CATLGGQEGSGNTIYF. CDR3 coding DNA: TGTGCCACCCTCGGGGGACAGGAGGGTTCTGGAAACACCATATATTTT.

The chain recombines TRBV4-2 with TRBJ2-7; 10 bases agree with TRBD2. The CDR3 contains 15 residues. In germline, CDR1 is LGHNA, CDR2 YNFKEQ. Trimming at V came to 0 bases and at J to 4 bases, leaving 3 bases not matched to a gene. In nucleotides, the CDR3 is TGTGCCAGCAGCCAAGAGTCTAGCGGGGGATACGAGCAGTACTTC. Residues: CASSQESSGGYEQYF.

Of note for this clone: The junction departs from germline at one end; a sequencing error may be responsible. The J gene is TRBJ1-1, the V gene TRBV28; D uncertain. Looked up from germline, CDR1 is MDHEN and CDR2 is SYDVKM. This CDR3 spans 13 amino acids. The CDR3 spells CSSSLSPSPEAFF. CDR3 bases: TGTTCCAGCAGTTTATCCCCGTCTCCTGAAGCTTTCTTT.

This chain joins TRBV7-2 and TRBJ2-6, with D possibly matching TRBD1 (6 bases). The CDR3 has 19 amino acids. V was trimmed by 5 bases and J by 1 base, leaving 21 bases between them. Per the germline V gene, CDR1 is SGHTA and CDR2 is FQGNSA. For the CDR3, the DNA is TGTGCCAGCAGCCTAAACAGGGACCCGACCCTATCTGGGGCCAACGTCCTGACTTTC. Translated: CASSLNRDPTLSGANVLTF. The variable domain in full, with the rest retrieved from reference TRBV7-2 and TRBJ2-6, is GAGVSQSPSNKVTEKGKDVELRCDPISGHTALYWYRQSLGQGLEFLIYFQGNSAPDKSGLPSDRFSAERTGGSVSTLTIQRTQQEDSAVYLCASSLNRDPTLSGANVLTFGAGSRLTVL.

The gene calls are TRBV6-6 and TRBJ1-4; D gene unclear. This CDR3 is built from 12 residues. V was clipped by 2 bases and J by 8 bases, with 6 bases between them. Germline V lookup: CDR1 MNHNY, CDR2 SVGAGI (reference sequence). The CDR3 sequence is CASSYPEEKLFF. The DNA for the CDR3 is TGTGCCAGCAGTTACCCAGAAGAAAAACTGTTTTTT.

The gene calls are TRBV4-2 and TRBJ2-7; 10 nucleotides align to TRBD1. The junction had 3 bases not matched to a gene; V was cut back by 0 bases and J by 1 base. CDR1 LGHNA and CDR2 YNFKEQ come from the germline V gene. The CDR3 runs 16 residues. This CDR3 is CASSQEGTGESYEQYF. The CDR3 DNA sequence: TGTGCCAGCAGCCAAGAGGGGACAGGGGAATCCTACGAGCAGTACTTC.

DNA for the CDR3: TGTGCCAGCAGTCTCCGCTACAGTTCCCTTTACTATGGCTACACCTTC. Residues: CASSLRYSSLYYGYTF. The rearrangement uses TRBV27 and TRBJ1-2; the D is unclear. Germline CDR1 and CDR2: MNHEY and SMNVEV (reference sequence). V was shortened by 5 bases and J by 3 bases, with 19 bases between the two germline ends. This CDR3 has 16 amino acids.

In this sample, this clone is medium-sized. The gene calls are TRBV6-1 and TRBJ1-6; 7 positions agree with TRBD1. The germline gives CDR1 MNHNS, CDR2 SASEGT. The junction had 7 bases not matched to a gene; V was cut back by 5 bases and J by 9 bases. This CDR3 spans 14 amino acids. CDR3 sequence (DNA): TGTGCCAGCAGTCCCGACAGGGTAATTTCACCCCTCCACTTT. It translates to CASSPDRVISPLHF.

The chain couples TRBV25-1 to TRBJ2-7; maybe TRBD1 (6 bases). This CDR3 is 15 amino acids long. V was trimmed by 4 bases and J by 4 bases, leaving 17 bases between them. Germline V gives CDR1 MGHDK, CDR2 SYGVNS. For the CDR3, the DNA is TGTGCCAGCAGTGCGCAACAGGGTAACCGGTACGAGCAGTACTTC. Its translation is CASSAQQGNRYEQYF.

The genes are TRBV18 and TRBJ1-2; no clear D gene. This CDR3 has 11 amino acids. V was clipped by 5 bases and J by 4 bases, with 5 bases between them. Germline lookup yields CDR1 KGHSH and CDR2 LQKENI. The CDR3 sequence: CASSFGYGYTF. The CDR3 nucleotides are TGTGCCAGCTCATTCGGCTATGGCTACACCTTC.

This sequence joins TRBV5-6 and TRBJ1-5; D unclear. The CDR3 loop spans 14 amino acids. V dropped 0 bases and J dropped 6 bases, with 10 bases sitting between them. Germline loops: CDR1 SGHDT, CDR2 YYEEEE. The CDR3 region is CASSLVAGGQPQHF. CDR3 nucleotides: TGTGCCAGCAGCTTGGTCGCGGGTGGTCAGCCCCAGCATTTT.

This clone was picked up one time. J is TRBJ1-1 and V is TRBV7-2; D is undetermined. The CDR3 runs 13 residues. V was trimmed by 1 base and J by 6 bases, leaving 9 bases between them. Per germline, CDR1 SGHTA and CDR2 FQGNSA. CDR3 amino acids: CASSLVRVPEAFF. Written as DNA, the CDR3 is TGTGCCAGCAGCTTAGTTCGGGTCCCTGAAGCTTTCTTT. The whole variable domain, filled in from reference TRBV7-2 and TRBJ1-1, reads GAGVSQSPSNKVTEKGKDVELRCDPISGHTALYWYRQSLGQGLEFLIYFQGNSAPDKSGLPSDRFSAERTGGSVSTLTIQRTQQEDSAVYLCASSLVRVPEAFFGQGTRLTVV.

The chain is built from TRBV6-4 and TRBJ2-3, with 7 positions matching TRBD1. The CDR3 sequence is 14 residues long. The junction had 3 bases not matched to a gene; V was cut back by 2 bases and J by 4 bases. Germline values: CDR1 MRHNA, CDR2 SNTAGT. Here the CDR3 reads CASSDLQGSDTQYF. The CDR3 nucleotides read TGTGCCAGCAGTGACCTACAGGGGTCAGATACGCAGTATTTT.

The chain combines TRBV11-2 with TRBJ2-1; 12 bases line up with TRBD2. Germline trimming cut 3 bases from V and 4 bases from J; bases unmatched to any gene: 10. The germline CDR1 and CDR2 sequences are SGHAT and FQNNGV. CDR3 length equals 18 residues. CDR3 sequence reads: CASSLLLAGGLRYNEQFF. The CDR3 nucleotides read TGTGCCAGCAGCTTGCTCCTAGCGGGGGGGCTGCGGTACAATGAGCAGTTCTTC.

The chain's CDR3 is CASSGQGDTEAFF. DNA of the CDR3: TGTGCCAGCAGTGGACAGGGGGACACTGAAGCTTTCTTT. This sequence joins TRBV6-1 and TRBJ1-1; 9 nucleotides align to TRBD1. The CDR3 is 13 amino acids. From germline, CDR1 is MNHNS and CDR2 SASEGT. With 4 bases clipped from V and 3 bases from J, the junction kept 0 bases outside the gene matches.

For this clone: The junction departs from germline at one end; a sequencing error may be responsible. The same CDR3 also results from other DNA sequences found in this sample. The chain couples TRBV10-3 to TRBJ1-1, with TRBD1 matching 9 bases. Germline-derived CDR1 and CDR2 are ENHRY and SYGVKD. CDR3 length: 16 residues. Here the CDR3 reads CAIRTGTGPIGTEAFF. CDR3 bases: TGCGCCATCAGAACCGGGACAGGGCCGATAGGCACTGAAGCTTTCTTT.

The chain joins TRBV19 to TRBJ1-2; no reliable D call. Trimming took 9 bases from V and 2 from J, leaving 16 bases between them. There are 14 residues in the CDR3. Germline assignment: CDR1 LNHDA and CDR2 SQIVND (reference sequence). CDR3 region: CASRFLPSNYGYTF. DNA for the CDR3: TGTGCCAGCCGGTTCTTACCATCAAACTATGGCTACACCTTC.

The CDR3 DNA is TGCGCCAGCAGCTCCGGAGGGCTAGCGGGAGAGACCCAGTACTTC. Translation gives CASSSGGLAGETQYF. The chain employs TRBV5-1 and TRBJ2-5, with TRBD2 matching over 8 bases. V shed 3 bases, J shed 4 bases, and the junction held 8 bases outside the gene matches. This CDR3 has 15 residues. CDR1 is SGHRS and CDR2 is YFSETQ in the germline V gene.

The chain carries TRBV13 and TRBJ2-3; 14 nucleotides match TRBD2. Germline V gives CDR1 PRHDT, CDR2 FYEKMQ (reference sequence). This CDR3 comprises 19 residues. J was trimmed by 4 bases and V by 4 bases; bases with no gene match: 13. For the CDR3, the DNA is TGTGCCAGCAGCTCCACCGGGACTAGCGGGGGAACCTCCGCAGATACGCAGTATTTT. Amino acid sequence: CASSSTGTSGGTSADTQYF.

The V gene is TRBV7-2, the J gene TRBJ2-5; D may be TRBD1 (6 bases). The CDR3 loop spans 14 amino acids. V shed 5 bases and J shed 3 bases, with 13 bases lying between them. From germline, CDR1 is SGHTA and CDR2 FQGNSA. DNA for the CDR3: TGTGCCAGCAGCCACGCAGGGGCCAAAGAGACCCAGTACTTC. It encodes CASSHAGAKETQYF.

This chain connects TRBV4-2 to TRBJ2-1, with D possibly being TRBD1 (6 bases). Germline V gives CDR1 LGHNA, CDR2 YNFKEQ. The CDR3 covers 14 residues. Between the trimmed V and J ends, which lost 2 bases and 8 bases, there was a span of 13 bases. Here the CDR3 reads CASSQSYQGYEQFF. In DNA, the CDR3 is TGTGCCAGCAGCCAATCCTACCAGGGGTATGAGCAGTTCTTC.